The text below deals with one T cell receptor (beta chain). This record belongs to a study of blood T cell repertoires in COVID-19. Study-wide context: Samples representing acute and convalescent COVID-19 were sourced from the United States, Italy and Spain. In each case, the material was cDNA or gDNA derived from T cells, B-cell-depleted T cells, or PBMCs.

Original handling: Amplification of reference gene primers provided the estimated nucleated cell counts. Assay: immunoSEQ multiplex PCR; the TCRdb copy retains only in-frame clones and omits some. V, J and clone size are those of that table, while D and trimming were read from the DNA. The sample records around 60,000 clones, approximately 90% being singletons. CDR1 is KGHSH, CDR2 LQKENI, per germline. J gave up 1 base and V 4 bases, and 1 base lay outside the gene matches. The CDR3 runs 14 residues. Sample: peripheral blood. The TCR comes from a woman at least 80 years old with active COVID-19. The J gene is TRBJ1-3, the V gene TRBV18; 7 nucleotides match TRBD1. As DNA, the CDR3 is TGTGCCAGCTCACTACAGGGGTCTGGAAACACCATATATTTT. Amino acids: CASSLQGSGNTIYF.